This entry describes one T cell receptor beta chain. TCRdb keeps only in-frame clones here, not all; method: immunoSEQ multiplex PCR. In the table there are roughly 480,000 clones, roughly 89% of which are singletons. These data belong to a study of blood T cell repertoires in COVID-19. The CDR3 totals 16 residues. The V gene's germline CDR1 is KGHDR and CDR2 SFDVKD. V was trimmed by 5 bases and J by 11 bases, leaving 25 bases between them. This clonotype was sampled from a man aged 18 to 29 with COVID-19, enrolled during active disease. The sequenced sample was peripheral blood. This sequence joins TRBV24-1 and TRBJ2-3; D perhaps matches TRBD2 (5 bases). CDR3 nucleotides: TGTGCCACCAGTGGACCCGACGGGAAAGATCATCGAGGGCAGTATTTT. Its protein is CATSGPDGKDHRGQYF.